The TCR beta chain under discussion was sequenced for a study of beta chain features in type 1 diabetes. At the level of the study: Age, gender, cell numbers and subset yield matched between patients and controls. Study-wide results and limits: Reduced insertions and increased deletions marked VDJ junctions in type 1 diabetes patients. Type 1 diabetes patients had TCRB CDR3s that were shorter (moderately but significantly so) in all four CD4+ subsets. The question of HLA type influencing TCRB rearrangement was one that remained unresolved here.

The V segment lost 8 bases and the J segment 7 bases; nucleotides outside the gene matches: 7. This CDR3 is built from 13 residues. Germline V gene lookup returns CDR1 LNHDA and CDR2 SQIVND (reference sequence). Purity exceeding 95% was reached by all sorted populations. What was sequenced were expressed TCRB transcripts, since all of the isolated RNA had been reverse transcribed. Sequencing used immunoSEQ multiplex PCR; TCRdb keeps in-frame clones, though not all of them. The sample records hundreds of thousands of clones, 15% being singletons. Concerning this clone: Its specificity is not known.

V is TRBV19 and J is TRBJ2-2, with TRBD1 matching over 7 bases. The material sequenced was naive CD4+ T cells from blood. This clonotype originated in a man between 18 and 29 years old with type 1 diabetes. CDR3 in DNA: TGTGCCAGTCTCAGGGGGAATAACGGGGAGCTGTTTTTT. Translated: CASLRGNNGELFF.